Described below is a single T cell receptor (beta chain) sequence and its context. Which antigen it targets is not known. No base-level quality is on record; no much larger clone is a single base apart. The sample belongs to a study of CD4+ T cells in melanoma (dated by TCRdb to between 2021 and 2023). In terms of the full investigation: The study examined neoantigen-specific CD4+ T cells in human melanoma.

The donors were people with melanoma. Library construction relied on the immunoSEQ multiplex PCR assay. TCRdb's version of the immuneACCESS table is confined to in-frame rearrangements and falls short of the full clone set. An unresolved V gene accounts for under half of the shortfall where checked; the remainder is of unknown origin. The sample data list some 21,000 clones, and 78% of these were observed just once. The ten largest make up 9.7% of the sample. The CDR3, cysteine through phenylalanine, is 15 amino acids long. The CDR3 DNA has 45 bases and is translated from base 1. As encoded in the germline V gene (reference sequence), CDR1 is SGHNT while CDR2 is YYREEE. The trim is 2 bases for V and 3 bases for J, with a gap of 11 bases between the germline ends. Overall study results and their limits: The report described a correlation between neoantigen-specific CD4+ T cells and the function of CD8+ T cells, macrophages and B cells. Neoantigen-specific CD4+ T cells in melanoma were reported to show diverse differentiation states.

This sequence was found in a human donor with melanoma. Rearrangement joined TRBV5-4 to TRBJ2-2; a tentative D call is TRBD2 (6 bases match). This receptor carries the CDR3 CASSFGTLDTGELFF. Read as DNA, the sequence is TGTGCCAGCAGCTTCGGGACTCTCGACACCGGGGAGCTGTTTTTT. Beyond the CDR3, the reference TRBV5-4 and TRBJ2-2 genes provide the residues; the full variable domain reads: ETGVTQSPTHLIKTRGQQVTLRCSSQSGHNTVSWYQQALGQGPQFIFQYYREEENGRGNFPPRFSGLQFPNYSSELNVNALELDDSALYLCASSFGTLDTGELFFGEGSRLTVL.